The rows below give T cell receptor beta chains drawn from one sample of a study of blood T cells in healthy people across ages. In TCRdb, the 5' RACE reads were re-called with MiXCR into one record per CDR3 protein. The profile covers approximately 810,000 distinct CDR3 sequences, with around 26% appearing a single time and around 16% taken by the ten largest. Sample: blood. These receptors were collected from a woman aged 80 or older in good health. Each CDR3 is given with its conserved first and last residue. The D gene is left open where the match is weak. Clone sizes are given selectively: once, few, many, or a class where the clone is expanded.

D gene	clone size	V gene	J gene	CDR3 DNA	CDR3 protein
TRBD1	many	TRBV5-6	TRBJ1-2	TGTGCCAGCAGCTTGGGGGGACAGGAGATCTACACCTTC	CASSLGGQEIYTF
NA	NA	TRBV18	TRBJ1-1	TGTGCCAGCTCACCACCGGGTAAAGGCACTGAAGCTTTCTTT	CASSPPGKGTEAFF
TRBD2	few	TRBV7-2	TRBJ2-5	TGTGCCAGCAGCTGGGGACTAGGAACGGAGACCCAGTACTTC	CASSWGLGTETQYF
NA	NA	TRBV3-1	TRBJ1-1	TGTGCCAGCAGCCCACCCCCCTTTGGGCGATATATGAACACTGAAGCTTTCTTT	CASSPPPFGRYMNTEAFF
NA	NA	TRBV7-2	TRBJ2-2	TGTGCCAGCAGCTCCGTCCCCACCGGGGAGCTGTTTTTT	CASSSVPTGELFF
NA	many	TRBV30	TRBJ1-1	TGTGCCTGGACAGAAGGTCACACTGAAGCTTTCTTT	CAWTEGHTEAFF
TRBD1	NA	TRBV29-1	TRBJ2-7	TGCAGCGTTGAGGTGTGGCAGGGGGCATACGAGCAGTACTTC	CSVEVWQGAYEQYF
NA	NA	TRBV12-3/TRBV12-4	TRBJ2-2	TGTGCCAGCAGTAAACAAAACACCGGGGAGCTGTTTTTT	CASSKQNTGELFF
NA	many	TRBV24-1	TRBJ1-2	TGTGCCACCAGTAGAGACGGGAACTATGGCTACACCTTC	CATSRDGNYGYTF
NA	NA	TRBV6-2/TRBV6-3	TRBJ2-3	TGTGCCAGCAGTCGAGGACGTATCACAGATACGCAGTATTTT	CASSRGRITDTQYF
TRBD1	many	TRBV20-1	TRBJ2-5	TGCAGTGCAACCGACAGGGGGCGAGGGGAGACCCAGTACTTC	CSATDRGRGETQYF
NA	few	TRBV11-3	TRBJ2-3	TGTGCCAGCAGCTTAGGTCGGGAAGGGTTTCTCTCCACAGATACGCAGTATTTT	CASSLGREGFLSTDTQYF
TRBD1	few	TRBV3-1	TRBJ1-6	TGTGCCAGCAGCCACCGGACAGGCGTTTATAATTCACCCCTCCACTTT	CASSHRTGVYNSPLHF